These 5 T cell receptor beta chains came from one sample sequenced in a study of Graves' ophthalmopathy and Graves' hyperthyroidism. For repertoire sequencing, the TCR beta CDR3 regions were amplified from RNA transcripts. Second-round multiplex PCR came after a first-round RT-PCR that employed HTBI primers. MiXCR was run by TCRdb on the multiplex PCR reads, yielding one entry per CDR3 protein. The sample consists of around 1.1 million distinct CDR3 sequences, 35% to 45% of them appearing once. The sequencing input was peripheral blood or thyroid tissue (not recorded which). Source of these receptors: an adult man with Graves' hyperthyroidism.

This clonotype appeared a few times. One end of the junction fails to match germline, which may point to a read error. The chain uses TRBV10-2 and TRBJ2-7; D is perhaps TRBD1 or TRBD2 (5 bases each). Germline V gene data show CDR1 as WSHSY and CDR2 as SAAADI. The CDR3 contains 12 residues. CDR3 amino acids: CASSGTANEQYF. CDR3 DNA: TGTGCCAGCAGTGGGACCGCTAACGAGCAGTACTTC.

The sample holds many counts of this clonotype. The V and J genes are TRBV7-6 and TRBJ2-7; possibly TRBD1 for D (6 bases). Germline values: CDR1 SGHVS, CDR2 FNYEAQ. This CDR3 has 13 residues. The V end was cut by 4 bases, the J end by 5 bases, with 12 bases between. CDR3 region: CASSSQGVDEQYF. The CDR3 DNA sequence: TGTGCCAGCAGCTCACAGGGAGTCGACGAGCAGTACTTC.

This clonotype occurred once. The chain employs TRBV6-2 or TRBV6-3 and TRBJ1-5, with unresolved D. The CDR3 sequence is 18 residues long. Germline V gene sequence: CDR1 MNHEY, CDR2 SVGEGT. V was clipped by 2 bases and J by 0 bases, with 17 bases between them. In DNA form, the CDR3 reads TGTGCCAGCAGTTACCCATTGATGCATCAGAATAGCAATCAGCCCCAGCATTTT. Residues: CASSYPLMHQNSNQPQHF.

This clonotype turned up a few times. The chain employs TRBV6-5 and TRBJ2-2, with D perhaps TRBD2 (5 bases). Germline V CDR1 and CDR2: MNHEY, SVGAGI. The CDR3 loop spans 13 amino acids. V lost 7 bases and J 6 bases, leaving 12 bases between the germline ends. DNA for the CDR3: TGTGCCAGCAATCAACTAGTTTCCGGGGAGCTGTTTTTT. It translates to CASNQLVSGELFF.

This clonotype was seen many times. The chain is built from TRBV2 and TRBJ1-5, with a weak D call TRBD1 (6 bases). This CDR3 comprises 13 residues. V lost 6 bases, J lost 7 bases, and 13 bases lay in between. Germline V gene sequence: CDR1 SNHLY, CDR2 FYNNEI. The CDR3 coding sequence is TGTGCCAGCAGAGGACAGATTGGCCAGCCCCAGCATTTT. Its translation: CASRGQIGQPQHF.